The rows below give T cell receptor beta chains drawn from one sample of a study of regulatory T cells in long-lasting Graves disease. Each CDR3 protein is one row after TCRdb ran MiXCR on the multiplex PCR reads. The sample consists of 680,000 or so distinct CDR3 sequences, less than 20% of them appearing once. The sample was also linked to a second study, of T cells in Graves' hyperthyroidism and ophthalmopathy.

Here the sequenced sample was peripheral blood mononuclear cells (PBMCs), taken at new diagnosis, from a patient treated with antithyroid drugs. The receptors come from a woman between 25 and 40 years old with Graves disease. Both conserved end residues are part of each CDR3. Fields, in order: D gene, clone size, V gene, J gene, CDR3 DNA, CDR3 protein. A D gene is named only where the DNA matches it firmly. A row's size may be missing; if present it is once, few, many or a size class.

D: TRBD2; size: -; V: TRBV6-2/TRBV6-3; J: TRBJ2-2; DNA: TGTGCCAGCAGACCCCCGGGACTAGGGAACACCGGGGAGCTGTTTTTT; CDR3: CASRPPGLGNTGELFF
D: -; size: -; V: TRBV3-1; J: TRBJ1-6; DNA: TGTGCCAGCGGAGAGAATAATTCACCCCTCCACTTT; CDR3: CASGENNSPLHF
D: TRBD2; size: -; V: TRBV5-5; J: TRBJ2-2; DNA: TGTGCCAGCAGCCCAATAGCGGGTGCGAACACCGGGGAGCTGTTTTTT; CDR3: CASSPIAGANTGELFF
D: TRBD1; size: few; V: TRBV28; J: TRBJ2-1; DNA: TGTGCCAGCAGTTTACTGGGACAGAACAATGAGCAGTTCTTC; CDR3: CASSLLGQNNEQFF
D: -; size: many; V: TRBV7-3; J: TRBJ2-1; DNA: TGTGCCAGCAGCTTACATCAAACAGTAGGGTATCAGTTCTTC; CDR3: CASSLHQTVGYQFF
D: TRBD2; size: few; V: TRBV6-1; J: TRBJ2-7; DNA: TGTGCCAGCATGCGAACAGCGGGATTCTACGAGCAGTACTTC; CDR3: CASMRTAGFYEQYF
D: TRBD1; size: many; V: TRBV10-3; J: TRBJ2-1; DNA: TGTGCCATCAAGGGACAGGACTACAATGAGCAGTTCTTC; CDR3: CAIKGQDYNEQFF
D: -; size: -; V: TRBV2; J: TRBJ1-3; DNA: TGTGCCAGCAGTGAATATGAAAACACCATATATTTT; CDR3: CASSEYENTIYF
D: TRBD1; size: many; V: TRBV19; J: TRBJ1-2; DNA: TGTGCCAGCAGTCCCGGACAGGGCGGTGGCTACACCTTC; CDR3: CASSPGQGGGYTF
D: -; size: few; V: TRBV18; J: TRBJ2-3; DNA: TGTGCCAGCTCACCCTCGGTGGATACGCAGTATTTT; CDR3: CASSPSVDTQYF
D: TRBD2; size: many; V: TRBV29-1; J: TRBJ2-7; DNA: TGCAGCGGTATAGCGGGGGCTAACTACGAGCAGTACTTC; CDR3: CSGIAGANYEQYF
D: -; size: -; V: TRBV11-3; J: TRBJ2-2; DNA: TGTGCCAGCAGCTTAAGAGAGGGGTCGGCCGGGGAGCTGTTTTTT; CDR3: CASSLREGSAGELFF
D: -; size: many; V: TRBV11-2; J: TRBJ2-6; DNA: TGTGCCAGCAGCTTACTAGGGCTATTAGGGGCCAACGTCCTGACTTTC; CDR3: CASSLLGLLGANVLTF
D: -; size: -; V: TRBV6-2/TRBV6-3; J: TRBJ1-1; DNA: TGTGCCAGCAGTGAAGTGGGGCGCGGGGCCTACACTGAAGCTTTCTTT; CDR3: CASSEVGRGAYTEAFF
D: -; size: many; V: TRBV28; J: TRBJ1-2; DNA: TGTGCCAGCAGGCGGGGGCACTATGGCTACACCTTC; CDR3: CASRRGHYGYTF
D: -; size: -; V: TRBV7-9; J: TRBJ1-3; DNA: TGTGCCAGCAGCTGGGGGACGGGCCGGAGCTCTGGAAACACCATATATTTT; CDR3: CASSWGTGRSSGNTIYF
D: -; size: many; V: TRBV19; J: TRBJ1-1; DNA: TGTGCCAGTAGTAGCGGGGGGCTTGGCACTGAAGCTTTCTTT; CDR3: CASSSGGLGTEAFF
D: -; size: -; V: TRBV28; J: TRBJ1-3; DNA: TGTGCCAGCAGGCCTGGCGGGGGAATGGGGGGAAACACCATATATTTT; CDR3: CASRPGGGMGGNTIYF
D: -; size: -; V: TRBV29-1; J: TRBJ1-1; DNA: TGCAGCGTTGAAGATCCCGGGGCTAAGAACACTGAAGCTTTCTTT; CDR3: CSVEDPGAKNTEAFF
D: -; size: few; V: TRBV20-1; J: TRBJ1-2; DNA: TGCAGTGCCAGAGGGTTGGAAAGGGTAGCTAACTATGGCTACACCTTC; CDR3: CSARGLERVANYGYTF
D: -; size: many; V: TRBV28; J: TRBJ1-1; DNA: TGTGCCAGCCTCCCTGCGATCAACACTGAAGCTTTCTTT; CDR3: CASLPAINTEAFF
D: -; size: -; V: TRBV3-1; J: TRBJ2-1; DNA: TGTGCCAGCAGCCAAGCGGGATTCATCAATGAGCAGTTCTTC; CDR3: CASSQAGFINEQFF
D: TRBD1; size: many; V: TRBV27; J: TRBJ2-2; DNA: TGTGCCAGCAGTTTCAGGGGGTTTGCCGGGGAGCTGTTTTTT; CDR3: CASSFRGFAGELFF
D: -; size: few; V: TRBV3-1; J: TRBJ1-5; DNA: TGTGCCAGCAGCCAAAAAAGCGGTCAGCCCCAGCATTTT; CDR3: CASSQKSGQPQHF
D: -; size: many; V: TRBV11-1; J: TRBJ2-1; DNA: TGTGCCAGCAGCTTAGATGGGACCTACAATGAGCAGTTCTTC; CDR3: CASSLDGTYNEQFF
D: -; size: -; V: TRBV20-1; J: TRBJ2-7; DNA: TGCAGTTCATCACCGTTCGAGCAGTACTTC; CDR3: CSSSPFEQYF
D: TRBD2; size: few; V: TRBV7-9; J: TRBJ2-2; DNA: TGTGCCAGCAGCAGCAGACTAGCGCTGAACACCGGGGAGCTGTTTTTT; CDR3: CASSSRLALNTGELFF